This record looks at one TCR beta chain sequence and its context. CDR1 MNHEY and CDR2 SVGAGI come from the germline V gene. This CDR3 is built from 13 residues. Trimming shortened V by 5 bases and J by 1 base, and 8 bases separated the two germline ends. In the original workflow: Reference gene primers were amplified, and this amplification served to estimate nucleated cell counts. The repertoire was sequenced with immunoSEQ multiplex PCR; TCRdb's copy has only in-frame clones and lacks some. The V and J calls and the clone size are those of that table, but D and trimming were determined from the DNA. The data show 200,000 or so clones, around 84% seen once. This record comes from a study of blood T cell repertoires in COVID-19. Study-wide context: Samples representing acute and convalescent COVID-19 were sourced from the United States, Italy and Spain. PBMCs, B-cell-depleted T cells, or T cells provided the cDNA or gDNA that made up the material.

The sequence was obtained from a man aged 50 or older who had recovered from COVID-19. The sequenced sample was peripheral blood. The J gene is TRBJ2-5, the V gene TRBV6-5; no clear D gene. This chain's CDR3 is CASSPWAQETQYF. The CDR3 DNA sequence: TGTGCCAGCAGTCCTTGGGCCCAAGAGACCCAGTACTTC.